One and the same sample provided the 12 T cell receptor beta chains below, sequenced in a study of identical twins. TCRdb called the 5' RACE reads again in MiXCR, with one record for every CDR3 protein. The sample carries about 480,000 distinct CDR3 sequences, approximately 14% recorded once. In addition, the sample was reused for a study of yellow fever vaccine responses in identical twins.

The specimen was CD4+ T cells sorted from blood. The receptors stem from a woman under 30 in good health.

This clonotype showed up many times. The chain recombines TRBV5-1 with TRBJ2-7; D is unclear. CDR3 size: 14 residues. CDR1 and CDR2 (germline): SGHRS, YFSETQ. The V end lost 3 bases, the J end lost 3 bases, and 13 bases lay between the germline ends. The CDR3 loop is CASSSLSDGYEQYF. As DNA, the CDR3 is TGCGCCAGCAGCTCGTTGTCAGACGGCTACGAGCAGTACTTC.

This chain connects TRBV20-1 to TRBJ2-6, with TRBD1 identical over 7 bases. Germline V gene lookup returns CDR1 DFQATT and CDR2 SNEGSKA (reference sequence). This CDR3 comprises 14 residues. V was pared by 5 bases and J by 0 bases, with 1 base of the junction left unmatched. CDR3 protein: CSADRDSGANVLTF. CDR3 nucleotide sequence: TGCAGTGCTGACAGGGACTCTGGGGCCAACGTCCTGACTTTC.

This clonotype was counted ten times or more. V gene TRBV12-3 or TRBV12-4 combines with J gene TRBJ2-5, with 8 bases fitting TRBD1. The length of the CDR3 is 14 residues. J was trimmed by 4 bases and V by 5 bases; bases with no gene match: 6. The CDR3 coding sequence is TGTGCCAGCAGTCTGGGACAGGCCAGAGAGACCCAGTACTTC. This codes for CASSLGQARETQYF.

The chain is built from TRBV6-2 or TRBV6-3 and TRBJ2-6; 14 bases align to TRBD2. Germline CDR1 MNHEY, CDR2 SVGEGT. V lost 6 bases, J lost 0 bases, and 7 bases stayed unmatched. The CDR3 covers 19 residues. The CDR3 sequence is CASSPRLAGGPSGANVLTF. CDR3 nucleotide sequence: TGTGCCAGCAGCCCCCGACTAGCGGGAGGGCCCTCTGGGGCCAACGTCCTGACTTTC.

As to this clonotype: One base away lies a much larger clone, so this may be a sequencing read error. The genes are TRBV6-7 and TRBJ2-7; D is possibly TRBD2 (5 bases). TRBV6-7 carries the ORF label, with uncertain function. CDR3 length: 13 residues. V was clipped by 6 bases and J by 2 bases, with 11 bases between them. CDR3 region: CASSRTAPYEQYF. The CDR3 bases are TGTGCCAGCAGCCGGACTGCCCCCTACGAGCAGTACTTC.

This rearrangement joins TRBV20-1 to TRBJ2-2, with 7 positions matching TRBD2. CDR1 and CDR2 from the germline V gene are DFQATT and SNEGSKA (reference sequence). Losses at the gene ends were 0 bases for V and 0 bases for J; bases not matched to a gene: 16. CDR3 length equals 20 residues. The CDR3, as DNA: TGCAGTGCTAGAGATGGGAATGGCGGGAGCGTATCGGCGAACACCGGGGAGCTGTTTTTT. It yields the protein CSARDGNGGSVSANTGELFF.

This chain joins TRBV19 and TRBJ2-3; weak D call: TRBD1 (5 bases). Trimming shortened V by 5 bases and J by 6 bases, and 9 bases separated the two germline ends. Germline lookup yields CDR1 LNHDA and CDR2 SQIVND (reference sequence). The CDR3 has 12 amino acids. CDR3 amino acids: CASSRQSDTQYF. DNA of the CDR3: TGTGCCAGTAGTCGACAGTCCGATACGCAGTATTTT.

In its sample, this clonotype was seen many times. The rearrangement links TRBV29-1 to TRBJ2-7; D could derive from TRBD1 or TRBD2 (5 bases each). The CDR3 length is 14 residues. Between the trimmed V and J ends, which lost 7 bases and 2 bases, there was a span of 18 bases. The germline V gene has CDR1 SQVTM and CDR2 ANQGSEA. The CDR3 bases are TGCAGCGGGGGCATGGGATCGGAGGCCTACGAGCAGTACTTC. Translated: CSGGMGSEAYEQYF.

The V call is TRBV24-1, the J call TRBJ1-2; 7 nucleotides line up with TRBD1. After removal of 4 bases from V and 4 bases from J, the junction contained 5 bases not matched to a gene. Per germline, CDR1 KGHDR and CDR2 SFDVKD. CDR3 length: 14 residues. CDR3 protein: CATSDDRVAYGYTF. CDR3 coding DNA: TGTGCCACCAGTGACGACAGGGTTGCCTATGGCTACACCTTC.

This clonotype was seen many times. J is TRBJ2-1 and V is TRBV9; TRBD2 matches 10 bases. CDR1 SGDLS and CDR2 YYNGEE come from the germline V gene. After removal of 0 bases from V and 8 bases from J, the junction contained 5 bases not matched to a gene. The CDR3 totals 15 residues. CDR3 bases: TGTGCCAGCAGCGTAGTTACTAGCGGGAACGATGAGCAGTTCTTC. As protein: CASSVVTSGNDEQFF.

This clonotype was seen repeatedly, ten times or more. V usage is TRBV4-2 and J usage is TRBJ2-1, with 7 bases that match TRBD2. CDR3 length: 15 residues. The V and J ends lost 2 bases and 0 bases, in that order; junction bases with no gene match: 1. Germline V gene data show CDR1 as LGHNA and CDR2 as YNFKEQ. For the CDR3, the DNA is TGTGCCAGCAGCCAATCTAGCGGCTCCTACAATGAGCAGTTCTTC. Translation gives CASSQSSGSYNEQFF.

This clonotype was found a few times. The chain recombines TRBV7-6 with TRBJ2-3; a possible D gene is TRBD2 (7 bases). The CDR3 spans 15 residues. V shed 5 bases and J shed 7 bases, with 19 bases lying between them. Germline assignment: CDR1 SGHVS and CDR2 FNYEAQ. The CDR3 sequence is CASSTPSSGQNTQYF. CDR3 nucleotide sequence: TGTGCCAGCAGCACCCCCTCTAGCGGACAGAATACGCAGTATTTT.